What follows describes a single T cell receptor (beta chain). The antigen it binds to is not known. No quality values exist for individual bases; no much larger clone is one base distant. The sample's time point label, decoded: baseline before first vaccination. Vaccinee samples came from UK trials COV001 and COV002, including a single-blind randomized controlled phase 2/3 trial of AZD1222 (ChAdOx1 nCoV-19) in healthy adults. For TCRbeta chain sequencing, PBMC samples from trial participants were taken at day 0 and at day 28 after the second dose. The CDR3 regions of human TCRbeta chains were analyzed by immunosequencing. In the paper's pipeline: Repertoire TCRs were checked for matches against a reference library of SARS-CoV-2-specific TCRs that had been generated using the MIRA antigen-specificity platform. Breadth meant the fraction of unique TCRs that were SARS-CoV-2-associated, whereas depth meant the fraction of total T cells that were SARS-CoV-2-associated. Using the MIRA data, each spike-specific TCR was assigned both to the spike region to which the TCR was reactive and to a CD4 or CD8 class. Log10-transformed breadth and depth values were compared by one-way ANOVA with Sidak's multiple comparisons tests. TCRdb holds this immuneACCESS table with in-frame rearrangements only. Some clones are missing; in checked studies, unresolved V genes explain under half, and the rest has no known cause. The V and J calls and the clone size are those of that table, but D and trimming were determined from the DNA. The sample data list 150,000 to 200,000 clones, and over 90% of these were observed just once. The ten largest account for 3.5% to 4.5% of the sample.

These data come from a study of T cell responses to AZD1222 COVID-19 vaccine (dated by TCRdb to about 2021). General notes on the study: AZD1222 recipients whose second dose came at about 4 weeks and those whose second dose came at about 12 weeks were combined into one group, since spike-specific TCR depth and breadth did not differ between the two schedules. TCR sequencing was performed for about 240 trial participants, of whom 207 were given two doses of AZD1222 and around 25 were given two doses of MenACWY control vaccine. Trial participants were enrolled by age into 18-55, 56-69 and 70-plus year subgroups, with around 150, 28 and 57 TCR-sequenced participants respectively. General findings and caveats noted by the study authors: After two AZD1222 doses, both the breadth and the depth of spike-specific TCRs were significantly higher than at day 0 and than in MenACWY recipients. Participants were mostly white British, with more females than males. The authors suggested clonal diversity may have been underestimated. The 56-69-year group was small, and its depth increase did not reach significance, likely because of low power. The vaccine-associated CD4 TCRs covered the entire spike protein, and the dominant responses fell in regions 160-218 and 743-854. Because no samples from the day 14 peak response were available, repertoires could be characterized only after the peak T cell response. Reportedly, almost half of the unique spike-specific TCRs recognized epitopes lying outside the regions that are mutated in the B.1.351 and B.1.1.7 variants. Only five or six AZD1222 recipients were SARS-CoV-2 seropositive at baseline, limiting conclusions about previously exposed vaccinees.

CDR1 and CDR2 were assigned from the germline V gene (reference sequence) as SSHAT and FNYEAQ. V is pared back by 5 bases and J by 3 bases, with 14 bases lying between the germline termini. Inclusive of the bounding cysteine and phenylalanine, the CDR3 is 15 residues long. CDR3 DNA only is kept here, 45 bases in frame from base 1. The source is an adult in good health. The chain is made from TRBV7-7 and TRBJ1-3, with a tentative D gene TRBD1 over 6 matching bases. Sample: peripheral blood, taken on day 0 of AZD1222 vaccination. The CDR3 region: CASSEIQGYGNTIYF. DNA sequence: TGTGCCAGCAGCGAAATACAGGGCTATGGAAACACCATATATTTT. With all but the CDR3 taken from the reference TRBV7-7 and TRBJ1-3 genes, the full variable domain is: GAGVSQSPRYKVTKRGQDVTLRCDPISSHATLYWYQQALGQGPEFLTYFNYEAQPDKSGLPSDRFSAERPEGSISTLTIQRTEQRDSAMYRCASSEIQGYGNTIYFGEGSWLTVV.